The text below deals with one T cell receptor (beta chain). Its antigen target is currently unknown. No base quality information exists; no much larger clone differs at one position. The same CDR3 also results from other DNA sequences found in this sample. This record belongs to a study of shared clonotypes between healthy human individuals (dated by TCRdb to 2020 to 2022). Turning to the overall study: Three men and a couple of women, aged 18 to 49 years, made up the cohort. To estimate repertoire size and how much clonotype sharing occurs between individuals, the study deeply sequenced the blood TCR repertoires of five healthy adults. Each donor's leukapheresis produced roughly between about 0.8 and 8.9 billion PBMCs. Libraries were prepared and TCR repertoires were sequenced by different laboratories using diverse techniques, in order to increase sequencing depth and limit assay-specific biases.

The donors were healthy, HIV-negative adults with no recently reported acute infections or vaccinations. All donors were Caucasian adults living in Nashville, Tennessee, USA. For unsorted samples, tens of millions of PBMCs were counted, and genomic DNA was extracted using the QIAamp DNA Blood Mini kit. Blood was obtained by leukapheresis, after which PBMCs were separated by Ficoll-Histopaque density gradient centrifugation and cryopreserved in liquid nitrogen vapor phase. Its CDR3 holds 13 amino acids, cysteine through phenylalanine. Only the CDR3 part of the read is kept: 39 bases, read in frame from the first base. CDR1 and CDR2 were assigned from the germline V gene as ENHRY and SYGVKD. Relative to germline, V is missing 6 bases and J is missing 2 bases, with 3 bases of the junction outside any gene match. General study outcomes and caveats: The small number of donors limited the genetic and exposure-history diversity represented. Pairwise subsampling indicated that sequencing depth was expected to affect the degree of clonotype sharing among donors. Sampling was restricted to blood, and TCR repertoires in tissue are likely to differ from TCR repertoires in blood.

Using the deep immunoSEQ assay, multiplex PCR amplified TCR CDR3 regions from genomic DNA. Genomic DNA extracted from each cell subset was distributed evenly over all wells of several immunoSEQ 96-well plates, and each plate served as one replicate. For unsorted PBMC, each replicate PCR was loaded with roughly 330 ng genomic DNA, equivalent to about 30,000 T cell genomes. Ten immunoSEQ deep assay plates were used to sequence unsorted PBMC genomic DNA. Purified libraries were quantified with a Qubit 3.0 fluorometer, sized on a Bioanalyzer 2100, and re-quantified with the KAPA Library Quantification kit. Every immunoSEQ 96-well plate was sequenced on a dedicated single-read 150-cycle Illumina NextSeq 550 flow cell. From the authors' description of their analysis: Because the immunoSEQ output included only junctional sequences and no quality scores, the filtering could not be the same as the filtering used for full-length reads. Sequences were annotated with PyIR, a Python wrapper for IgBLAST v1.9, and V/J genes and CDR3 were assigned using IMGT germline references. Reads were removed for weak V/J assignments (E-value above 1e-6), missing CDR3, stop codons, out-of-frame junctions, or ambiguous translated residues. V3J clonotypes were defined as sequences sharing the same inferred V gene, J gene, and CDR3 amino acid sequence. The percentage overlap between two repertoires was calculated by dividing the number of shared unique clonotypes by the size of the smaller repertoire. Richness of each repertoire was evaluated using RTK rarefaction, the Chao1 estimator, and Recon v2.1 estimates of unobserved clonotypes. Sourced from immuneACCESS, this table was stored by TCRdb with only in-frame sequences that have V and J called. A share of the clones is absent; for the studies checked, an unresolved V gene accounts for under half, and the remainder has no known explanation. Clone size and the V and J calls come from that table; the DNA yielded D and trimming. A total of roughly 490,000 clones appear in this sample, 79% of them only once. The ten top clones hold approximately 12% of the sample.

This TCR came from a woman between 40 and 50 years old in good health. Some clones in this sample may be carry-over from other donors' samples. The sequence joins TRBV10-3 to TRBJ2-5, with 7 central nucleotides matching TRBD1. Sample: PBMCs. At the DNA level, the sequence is TGTGCCATCAGCCCGGGACAGCAAGAGACCCAGTACTTC. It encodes CAISPGQQETQYF.